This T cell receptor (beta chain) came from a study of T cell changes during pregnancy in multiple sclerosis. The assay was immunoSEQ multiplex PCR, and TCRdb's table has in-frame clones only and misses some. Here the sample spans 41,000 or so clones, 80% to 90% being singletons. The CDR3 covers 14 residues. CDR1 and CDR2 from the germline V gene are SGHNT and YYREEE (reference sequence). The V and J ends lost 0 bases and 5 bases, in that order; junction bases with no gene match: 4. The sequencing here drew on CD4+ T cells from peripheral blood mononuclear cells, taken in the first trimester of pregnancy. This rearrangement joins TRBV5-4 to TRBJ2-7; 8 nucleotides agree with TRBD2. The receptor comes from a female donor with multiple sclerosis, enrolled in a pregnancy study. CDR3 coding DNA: TGTGCCAGCAGCTTGGACCCGGGACTAGACGAGCAGTACTTC. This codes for CASSLDPGLDEQYF.